These T cell receptor beta chains were read from a single sample in a study of blood T cell repertoires in COVID-19. Sequenced by immunoSEQ multiplex PCR; TCRdb stores in-frame clones only, minus some. Of around 190,000 clones listed, around 84% are singletons. The sequenced sample consisted of peripheral blood. These receptors all come from a human donor in a cohort sampled during active COVID-19. Both conserved end residues are part of each CDR3. A D gene is named only where the DNA matches it firmly.

j_call d_call v_call cdr3_nt cdr3_aa
TRBJ2-2 TRBD2 TRBV28 TGTGCCAGCAGTTTTGGGACTAGCGGGATGTTCGGGGAGCTGTTTTTT CASSFGTSGMFGELFF
TRBJ2-1 TRBD2 TRBV6-5 TGTGCCAGCAGTTCGCGGGGGAAGAGTGAGCAGTTCTTC CASSSRGKSEQFF
TRBJ2-1 NA TRBV18 TGTGCCAGCTCGCCAGATCTAATACCCGCTCGGAATGAGCAGTTCTTC CASSPDLIPARNEQFF
TRBJ2-3 NA TRBV14 TGTGCCAGCAGCCAAGATCACAGGCCGGGCACAGATACGCAGTATTTT CASSQDHRPGTDTQYF
TRBJ2-7 NA TRBV2 TGTGCCAGCAGTGATTCGGTAGTCGAGCAGTACTTC CASSDSVVEQYF
TRBJ2-5 NA TRBV7-2 TGTGCCAGCAGCTTAGCAGGGGCCGGGGAGACCCAGTACTTC CASSLAGAGETQYF
TRBJ2-7 NA TRBV28 TGTGCCAGCAGTTCGATCTACTACGAGCAGTACTTC CASSSIYYEQYF
TRBJ2-7 TRBD2 TRBV27 TGTGCCAGCAGTATAGAGCGGGGCTCCTACGAGCAGTACTTC CASSIERGSYEQYF
TRBJ2-5 TRBD1 TRBV6-5 TGTGCCTGTCCCGGGGACAGCCAAGAGACCCAGTACTTC CACPGDSQETQYF
TRBJ2-7 NA TRBV4-2 TGTGCCAGCAGCCAAGACACGGTGAACGAGCAGTACTTC CASSQDTVNEQYF
TRBJ2-2 NA TRBV20-1 TGCAGTGCTAGTCGTAGGGGGACGAACACCGGGGAGCTGTTTTTT CSASRRGTNTGELFF